This T cell receptor beta chain comes out of a study of regulatory T cells in long-lasting Graves disease. For TCR beta, libraries came from iRepertoire HTBI primers and Arm-PCR of CDR3 regions. TCRdb recomputed calls from the multiplex PCR reads with MiXCR, one row per CDR3 protein. The sample lists around 420,000 distinct CDR3 sequences; around 16% were seen once. Time point indicated: newly diagnosed GD, antithyroid drugs for less than 3 months. TCR sequences were obtained from RNA taken from PBMCs. This CDR3 spans 19 amino acids. Per the germline V gene, CDR1 is MDHEN and CDR2 is SYDVKM. The V gene end was trimmed by 3 bases and the J gene end by 0 bases; junction bases not matched to a gene: 10. This clonotype was recorded at least ten times. The sample was also linked to a second study, of T cells in Graves' hyperthyroidism and ophthalmopathy.

The chain has TRBV28 and TRBJ2-1; TRBD2 aligns across 11 bases. The sample in question was peripheral blood mononuclear cells (PBMCs), obtained at new diagnosis, from a patient treated with antithyroid drugs. This clonotype was sampled from a woman between 40 and 50 years old with Graves disease. This CDR3 is CASSLTGTSGPSSYNEQFF. Written as DNA, the CDR3 is TGTGCCAGCAGTTTGACAGGGACTAGCGGACCGAGCTCCTACAATGAGCAGTTCTTC.